The T cell receptor beta chain described here comes from a study of human T cells and chemical hapten exposure. This sample's time point: pre-sensitization, week 0. Indicated treatment: therapeutic diphenylcyclopropenone sensitization with weekly scalp DPC. This clonotype was recorded many times. Source study methods: Across samples, TCR counts had a median of 95,638 and ranged from 23,224 to 690,600. TCRdb reprocessed the RACE reads with MiXCR, giving one entry per CDR3 protein. TCRdb, not the original authors, processed these V and J calls. The table lists about 270,000 distinct CDR3 sequences, around 7.3% of them singletons. The CDR3 extends over 15 amino acids. Trimming cost V 2 bases and J 3 bases, with 11 bases left between them.

This rearrangement joins TRBV12-3 or TRBV12-4 to TRBJ1-3; D unclear. The TCR was taken from a young man with alopecia areata. Some clones in this sample may be carry-over from other donors' samples. The input for sequencing was whole blood, taken in connection with sensitization to the hapten diphenylcyclopropenone (DPC). CDR3 amino acids: CASSLRVRFGNTIYF. CDR3 nucleotides: TGTGCCAGCAGTTTACGGGTTAGGTTTGGAAACACCATATATTTT.